The 3 T cell receptor beta chains presented below share a single source sample, sequenced in a study of T cells in Graves' hyperthyroidism and ophthalmopathy. RNA transcripts were the template for amplifying TCR beta CDR3 regions. TCR CDR3 regions were first amplified by RT-PCR with HTBI primers. TCRdb re-derived calls from the multiplex PCR reads in MiXCR, one entry per CDR3 protein. The sample lists 450,000 to 650,000 distinct CDR3 sequences, 17% occurring once. The sample consisted of blood. The receptors were gathered from a woman under 30 with Graves' ophthalmopathy.

Points on this clonotype: One junction end disagrees with the germline gene, perhaps due to a read error. The chain uses TRBV20-1 and TRBJ2-7, with D possibly matching TRBD1 (6 bases). CDR3 length equals 15 residues. From germline, CDR1 is DFQATT and CDR2 SNEGSKA (reference sequence). CDR3 nucleotide sequence: TGCAGTGCTACCACGGACAGAAAAATCTTGTACGAGCAGTGCTTC. Translation: CSATTDRKILYEQCF.

This clonotype came up many times. This rearrangement joins TRBV20-1 to TRBJ2-7, with TRBD2 matching over 9 bases. This CDR3 is 13 amino acids long. With 4 bases clipped from V and 3 bases from J, the junction kept 4 bases outside the gene matches. In germline, CDR1 is DFQATT, CDR2 SNEGSKA (reference sequence). The chain's CDR3 is CSATSAGGYEQYF. The CDR3 coding sequence is TGCAGTGCTACGTCAGCGGGGGGCTACGAGCAGTACTTC.

This clonotype was seen ten or more times. The V and J genes are TRBV7-8 and TRBJ1-1; the D gene is possibly TRBD1 (6 bases). CDR1 SGHVS and CDR2 FQNEAQ come from the germline V gene. The V end lost 5 bases, the J end lost 0 bases, and 13 bases lay between the germline ends. The CDR3 contains 15 residues. CDR3 coding DNA: TGTGCCAGCAGCCTTCCCGGGACACTGAACACTGAAGCTTTCTTT. Translation: CASSLPGTLNTEAFF.